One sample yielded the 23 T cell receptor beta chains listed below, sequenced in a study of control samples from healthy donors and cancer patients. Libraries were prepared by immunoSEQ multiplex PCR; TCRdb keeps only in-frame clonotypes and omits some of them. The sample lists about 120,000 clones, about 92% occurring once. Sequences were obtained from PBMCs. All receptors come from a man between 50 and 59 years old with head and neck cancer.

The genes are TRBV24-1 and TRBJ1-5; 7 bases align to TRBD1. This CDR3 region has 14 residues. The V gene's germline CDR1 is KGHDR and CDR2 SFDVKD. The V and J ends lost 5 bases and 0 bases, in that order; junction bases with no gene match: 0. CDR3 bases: TGTGCCACCAGTGCAGGGGGTAGCAATCAGCCCCAGCATTTT. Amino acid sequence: CATSAGGSNQPQHF.

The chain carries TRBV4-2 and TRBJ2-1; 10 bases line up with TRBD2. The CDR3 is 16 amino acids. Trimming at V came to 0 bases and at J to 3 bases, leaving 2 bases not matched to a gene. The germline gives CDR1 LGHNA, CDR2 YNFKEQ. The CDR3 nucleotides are TGTGCCAGCAGCCAAGAGGGGACTAGCGACTACAATGAGCAGTTCTTC. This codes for CASSQEGTSDYNEQFF.

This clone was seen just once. CDR3 in amino acids: CASSPDRRLNTGELFF. CDR3 DNA: TGTGCCAGCAGCCCCGACCGCCGACTGAACACCGGGGAGCTGTTTTTT. The J gene is TRBJ2-2, the V gene TRBV7-8; D is uncertain. The CDR3 has 16 residues. The V gene lost 5 bases and the J gene lost 1 base, with 14 bases spanning the gap. CDR1 SGHVS and CDR2 FQNEAQ come from the germline V gene.

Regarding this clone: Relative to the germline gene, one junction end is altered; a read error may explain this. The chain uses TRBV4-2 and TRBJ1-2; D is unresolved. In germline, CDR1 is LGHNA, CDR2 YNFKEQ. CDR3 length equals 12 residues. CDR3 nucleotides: TGTGCCAGCAGCCAAGGGGGTTTGGCGTCGCGGTTC. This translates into CASSQGGLASRF.

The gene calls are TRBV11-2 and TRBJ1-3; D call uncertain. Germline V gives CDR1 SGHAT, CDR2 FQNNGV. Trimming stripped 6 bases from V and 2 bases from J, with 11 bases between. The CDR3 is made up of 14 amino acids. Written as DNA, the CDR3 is TGTGCCAGCAGTTGGAATCCGGCTGGAAACACCATATATTTT. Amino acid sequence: CASSWNPAGNTIYF.

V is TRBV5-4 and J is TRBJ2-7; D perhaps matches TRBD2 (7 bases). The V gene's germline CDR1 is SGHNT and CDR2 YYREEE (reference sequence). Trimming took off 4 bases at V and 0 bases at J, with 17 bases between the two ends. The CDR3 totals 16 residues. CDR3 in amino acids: CASSHLGGGRSYEQYF. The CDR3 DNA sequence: TGTGCCAGCAGCCACCTTGGGGGGGGGCGCTCCTACGAGCAGTACTTC.

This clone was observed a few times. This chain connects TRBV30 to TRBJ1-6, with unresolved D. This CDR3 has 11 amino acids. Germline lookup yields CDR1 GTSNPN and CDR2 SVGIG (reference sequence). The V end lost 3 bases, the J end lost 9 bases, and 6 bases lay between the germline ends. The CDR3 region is CAWSTVSPLHF. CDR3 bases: TGTGCCTGGAGCACAGTTTCACCCCTCCACTTT.

The CDR3 spells CASSLARRRVWKQPQHF. The CDR3 nucleotides read TGTGCCAGCAGCTTAGCGCGTCGCAGGGTGTGGAAACAGCCCCAGCATTTT. J is TRBJ1-5 and V is TRBV7-2, with TRBD1 as a possible D gene (5 bases). V dropped 0 bases and J dropped 7 bases, with 19 bases sitting between them. There are 17 residues in the CDR3. The germline V gene has CDR1 SGHTA and CDR2 FQGNSA. Combining the CDR3 with reference TRBV7-2 and TRBJ1-5 gives the whole variable domain GAGVSQSPSNKVTEKGKDVELRCDPISGHTALYWYRQSLGQGLEFLIYFQGNSAPDKSGLPSDRFSAERTGGSVSTLTIQRTQQEDSAVYLCASSLARRRVWKQPQHFGDGTRLSIL.

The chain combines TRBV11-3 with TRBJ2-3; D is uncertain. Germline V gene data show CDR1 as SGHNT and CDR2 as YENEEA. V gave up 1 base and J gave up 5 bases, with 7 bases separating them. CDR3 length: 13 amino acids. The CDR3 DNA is TGTGCCAGCAGCTTAGGCGAGGTAGATACGCAGTATTTT. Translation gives CASSLGEVDTQYF.

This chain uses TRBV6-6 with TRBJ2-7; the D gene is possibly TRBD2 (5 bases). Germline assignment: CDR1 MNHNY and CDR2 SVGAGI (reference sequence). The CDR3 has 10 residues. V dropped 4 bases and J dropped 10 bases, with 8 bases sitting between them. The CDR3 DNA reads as TGTGCCAGCAGTTCGGAGGTACAGTACTTC. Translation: CASSSEVQYF.

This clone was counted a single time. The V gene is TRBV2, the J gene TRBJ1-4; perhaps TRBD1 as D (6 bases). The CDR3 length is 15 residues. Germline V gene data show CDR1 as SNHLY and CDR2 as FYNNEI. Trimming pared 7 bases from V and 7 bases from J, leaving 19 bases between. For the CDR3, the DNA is TGTGCCAGCACCCCTCGGGGGGGCGCGAGTGAAAAACTGTTTTTT. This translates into CASTPRGGASEKLFF.

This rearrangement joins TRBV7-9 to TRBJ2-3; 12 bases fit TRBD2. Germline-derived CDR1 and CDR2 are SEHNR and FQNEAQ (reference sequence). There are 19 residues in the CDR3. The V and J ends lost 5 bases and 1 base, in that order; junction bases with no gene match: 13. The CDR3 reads CASSRPLAGGPMGTDTQYF. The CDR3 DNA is TGTGCCAGCAGCCGACCTCTAGCGGGGGGGCCCATGGGCACAGATACGCAGTATTTT.

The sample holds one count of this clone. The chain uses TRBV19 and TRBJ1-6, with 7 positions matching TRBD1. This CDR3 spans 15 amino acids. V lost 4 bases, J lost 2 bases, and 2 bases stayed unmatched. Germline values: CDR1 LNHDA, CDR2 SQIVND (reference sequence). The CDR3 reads CASSKDRAYNSPLHF. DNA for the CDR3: TGTGCCAGTAGTAAAGACAGGGCCTATAATTCACCCCTCCACTTT.

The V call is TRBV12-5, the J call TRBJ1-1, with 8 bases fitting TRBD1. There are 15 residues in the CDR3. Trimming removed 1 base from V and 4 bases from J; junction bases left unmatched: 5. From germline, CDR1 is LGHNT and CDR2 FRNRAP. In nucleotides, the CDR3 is TGTGCTAGTGGTTTGGGGACAGGGAGGGTCACTGAAGCTTTCTTT. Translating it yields CASGLGTGRVTEAFF.

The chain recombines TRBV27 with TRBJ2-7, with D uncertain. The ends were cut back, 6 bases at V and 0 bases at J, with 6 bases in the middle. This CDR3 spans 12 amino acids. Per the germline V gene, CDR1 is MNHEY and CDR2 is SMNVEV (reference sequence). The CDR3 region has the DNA TGTGCCAGCAGGGGCAACTCCTACGAGCAGTACTTC. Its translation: CASRGNSYEQYF.

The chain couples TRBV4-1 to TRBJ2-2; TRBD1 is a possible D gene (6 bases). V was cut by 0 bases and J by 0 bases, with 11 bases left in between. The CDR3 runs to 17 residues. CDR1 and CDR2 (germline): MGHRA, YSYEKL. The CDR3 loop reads CASSQDQGRANTGELFF. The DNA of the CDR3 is TGCGCCAGCAGCCAAGATCAGGGGCGGGCGAACACCGGGGAGCTGTTTTTT.

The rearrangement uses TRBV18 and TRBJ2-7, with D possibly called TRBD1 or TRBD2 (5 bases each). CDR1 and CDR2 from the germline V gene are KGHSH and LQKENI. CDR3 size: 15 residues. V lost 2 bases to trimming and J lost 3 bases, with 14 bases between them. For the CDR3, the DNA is TGTGCCAGCTCACCATCACGGGGCGGAGTCTACGAGCAGTACTTC. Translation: CASSPSRGGVYEQYF.

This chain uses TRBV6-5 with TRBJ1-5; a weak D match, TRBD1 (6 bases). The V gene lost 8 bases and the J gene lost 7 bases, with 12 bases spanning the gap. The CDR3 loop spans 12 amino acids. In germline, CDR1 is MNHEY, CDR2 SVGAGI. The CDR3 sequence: CASHREWQPQHF. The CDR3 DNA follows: TGTGCCAGCCACAGGGAGTGGCAGCCCCAGCATTTT.

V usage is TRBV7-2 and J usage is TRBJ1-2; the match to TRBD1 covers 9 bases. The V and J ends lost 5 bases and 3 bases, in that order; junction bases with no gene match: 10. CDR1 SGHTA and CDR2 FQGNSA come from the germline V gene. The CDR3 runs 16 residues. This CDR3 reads CASSRTGQGRHYGYTF. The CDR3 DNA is TGTGCCAGCAGCCGGACTGGACAGGGGAGACACTATGGCTACACCTTC.

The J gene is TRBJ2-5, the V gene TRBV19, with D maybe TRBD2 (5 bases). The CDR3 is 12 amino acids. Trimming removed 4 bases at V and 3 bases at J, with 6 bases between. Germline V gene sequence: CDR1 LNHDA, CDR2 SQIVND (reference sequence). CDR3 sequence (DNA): TGTGCCAGTAGTACGGGGAAAGAGACCCAGTACTTC. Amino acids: CASSTGKETQYF.

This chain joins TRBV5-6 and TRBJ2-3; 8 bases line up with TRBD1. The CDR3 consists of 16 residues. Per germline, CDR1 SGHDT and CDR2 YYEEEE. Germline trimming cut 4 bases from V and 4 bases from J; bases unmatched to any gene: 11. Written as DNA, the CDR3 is TGTGCCAGCAGCCGGGGGCCCGGACAGGGCCCAGATACGCAGTATTTT. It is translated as CASSRGPGQGPDTQYF. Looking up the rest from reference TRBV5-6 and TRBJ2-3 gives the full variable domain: DAGVTQSPTHLIKTRGQQVTLRCSPKSGHDTVSWYQQALGQGPQFIFQYYEEEERQRGNFPDRFSGHQFPNYSSELNVNALLLGDSALYLCASSRGPGQGPDTQYFGPGTRLTVL.

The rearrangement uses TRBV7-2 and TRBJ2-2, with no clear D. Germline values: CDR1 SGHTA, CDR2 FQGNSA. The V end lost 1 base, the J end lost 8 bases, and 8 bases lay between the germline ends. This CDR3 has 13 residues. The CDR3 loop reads CASSLEGWGELFF. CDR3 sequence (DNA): TGTGCCAGCAGCTTAGAAGGGTGGGGGGAGCTGTTTTTT.

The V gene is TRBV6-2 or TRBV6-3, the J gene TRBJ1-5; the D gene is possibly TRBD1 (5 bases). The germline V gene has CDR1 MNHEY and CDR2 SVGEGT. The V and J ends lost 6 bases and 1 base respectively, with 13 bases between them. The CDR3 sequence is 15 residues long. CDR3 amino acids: CASSLGGLSNQPQHF. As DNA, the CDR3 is TGTGCCAGCAGCCTGGGGGGATTGAGCAATCAGCCCCAGCATTTT.